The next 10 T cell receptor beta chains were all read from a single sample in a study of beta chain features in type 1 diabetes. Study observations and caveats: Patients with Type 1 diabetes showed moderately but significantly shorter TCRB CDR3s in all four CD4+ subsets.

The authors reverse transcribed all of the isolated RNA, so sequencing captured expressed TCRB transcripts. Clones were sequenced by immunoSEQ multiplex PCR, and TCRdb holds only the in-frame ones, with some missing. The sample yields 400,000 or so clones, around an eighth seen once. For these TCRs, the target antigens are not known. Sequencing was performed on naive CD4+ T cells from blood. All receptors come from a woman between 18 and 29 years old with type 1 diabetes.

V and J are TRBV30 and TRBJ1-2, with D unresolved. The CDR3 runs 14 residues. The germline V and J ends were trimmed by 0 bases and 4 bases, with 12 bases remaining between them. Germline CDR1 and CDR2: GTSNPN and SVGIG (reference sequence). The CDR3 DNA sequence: TGTGCCTGGAGTGTACGTGGAGGGAGCTATGGCTACACCTTC. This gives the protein CAWSVRGGSYGYTF.

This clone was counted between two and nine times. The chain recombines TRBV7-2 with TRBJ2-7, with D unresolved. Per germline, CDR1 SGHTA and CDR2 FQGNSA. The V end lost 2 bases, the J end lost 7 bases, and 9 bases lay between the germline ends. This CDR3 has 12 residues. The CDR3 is CASSLYGGEQYF. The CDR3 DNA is TGTGCCAGCAGCTTATACGGCGGAGAGCAGTACTTC.

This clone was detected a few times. CDR3 in DNA: TGCGCCAGCAGCCAAGTGGTGACAGGGGTTACCGAGCAGTACTTC. As protein: CASSQVVTGVTEQYF. The chain joins TRBV4-3 to TRBJ2-7; 8 nucleotides align to TRBD1. The CDR3 is 15 residues long. Germline CDR1 LGHNA, CDR2 YSLEER. V was pared by 1 base and J by 6 bases, with 8 bases of the junction left unmatched.

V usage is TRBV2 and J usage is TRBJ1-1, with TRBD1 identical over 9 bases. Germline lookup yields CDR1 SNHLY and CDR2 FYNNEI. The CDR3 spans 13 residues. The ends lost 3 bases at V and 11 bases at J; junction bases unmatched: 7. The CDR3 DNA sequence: TGTGCCAGCAGTGAGAGGACAGGGGTTTTGGCTTTCTTT. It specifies CASSERTGVLAFF.

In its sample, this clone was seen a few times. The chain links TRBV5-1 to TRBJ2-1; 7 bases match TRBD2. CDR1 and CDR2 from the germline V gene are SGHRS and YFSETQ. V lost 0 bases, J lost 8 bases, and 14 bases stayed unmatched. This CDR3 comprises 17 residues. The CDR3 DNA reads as TGCGCCAGCAGCTTGGGCCCCCGGGCGGGAGATATTGATGAGCAGTTCTTC. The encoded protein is CASSLGPRAGDIDEQFF. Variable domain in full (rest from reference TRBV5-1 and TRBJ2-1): KAGVTQTPRYLIKTRGQQVTLSCSPISGHRSVSWYQQTPGQGLQFLFEYFSETQRNKGNFPGRFSGRQFSNSRSEMNVSTLELGDSALYLCASSLGPRAGDIDEQFFGPGTRLTVL.

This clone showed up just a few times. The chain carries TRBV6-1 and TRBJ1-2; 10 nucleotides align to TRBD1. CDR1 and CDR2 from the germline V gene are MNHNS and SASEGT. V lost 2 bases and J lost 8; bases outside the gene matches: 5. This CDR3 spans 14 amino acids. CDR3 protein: CASSEPGQGLGYTF. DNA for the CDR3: TGTGCCAGCAGTGAACCGGGACAGGGGCTCGGCTACACCTTC.

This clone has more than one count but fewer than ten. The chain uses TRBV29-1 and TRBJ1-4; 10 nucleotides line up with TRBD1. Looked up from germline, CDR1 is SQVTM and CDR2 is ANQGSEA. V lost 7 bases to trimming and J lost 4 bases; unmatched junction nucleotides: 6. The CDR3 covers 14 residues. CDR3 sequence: CSGGGQGFNEKLFF. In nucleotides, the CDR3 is TGCAGCGGCGGGGGACAGGGGTTTAATGAAAAACTGTTTTTT.

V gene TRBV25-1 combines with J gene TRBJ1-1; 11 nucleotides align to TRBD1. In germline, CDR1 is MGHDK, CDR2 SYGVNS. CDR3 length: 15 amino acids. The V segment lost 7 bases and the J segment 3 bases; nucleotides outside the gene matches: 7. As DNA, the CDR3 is TGTGCCAGCACTAGCCTGGGACAGGGGGACACTGAAGCTTTCTTT. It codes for CASTSLGQGDTEAFF.

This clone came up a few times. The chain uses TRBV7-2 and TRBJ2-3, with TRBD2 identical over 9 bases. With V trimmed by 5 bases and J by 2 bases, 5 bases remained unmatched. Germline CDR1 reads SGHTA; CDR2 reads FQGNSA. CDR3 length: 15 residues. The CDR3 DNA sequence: TGTGCCAGCAGCCGGACTAGCGCCTACACAGATACGCAGTATTTT. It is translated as CASSRTSAYTDTQYF.

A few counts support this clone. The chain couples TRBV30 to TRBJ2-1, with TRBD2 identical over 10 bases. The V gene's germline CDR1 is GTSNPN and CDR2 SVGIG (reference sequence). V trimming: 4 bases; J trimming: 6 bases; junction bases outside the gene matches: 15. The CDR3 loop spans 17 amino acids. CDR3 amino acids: CAWNPVLSGRGSNEQFF. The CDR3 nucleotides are TGTGCCTGGAATCCCGTCTTGAGCGGGAGGGGCAGCAATGAGCAGTTCTTC.